This TCR beta chain was identified in a study of Ad26.COV2.S vaccination and SARS-CoV-2 variants. On the study more broadly: The Ad26.COV2.S arm of the COV1001 trial was where the donor was placed.

Regarding treatment: roughly 19 received Ad26.COV2.S at low or high dose, single or two shots; 5 received placebo; per-sample allocation not given. Day 63 after the first injection of vaccine or placebo was the sampling time. The germline V gene encodes CDR1 KGHSH and CDR2 LQKENI. The V end lost 5 bases, the J end lost 9 bases, and 23 bases lay between the germline ends. This CDR3 has 16 amino acids. Clones were sequenced by immunoSEQ multiplex PCR, and TCRdb holds only the in-frame ones, with some missing. Here the sample spans roughly 680,000 clones, 89% being singletons. The genes are TRBV18 and TRBJ2-1; D is possibly TRBD1 (6 bases). The sequence was obtained from a person between 18 and 65 years old who received the Ad26.COV2.S COVID-19 vaccine or a placebo. Sequencing was performed on peripheral blood, taken in a trial of Ad26.COV2.S vaccine versus placebo. The DNA for the CDR3 is TGTGCCAGCTCATCGAGAACAATACTACAGGGTGGTGAGCAGTTCTTC. Its translation is CASSSRTILQGGEQFF.